The rows below give T cell receptor beta chains drawn from one sample of a study of T cell responses to AZD1222 COVID-19 vaccine. Sequencing was performed with immunoSEQ multiplex PCR; in TCRdb, only in-frame clones are kept and a portion is missing. The table has more than 150,000 clones, about 92% seen once. Sequences were derived from peripheral blood, sampled 28 days after the second AZD1222 dose. The receptors shown here come from an adult who received the AZD1222 COVID-19 vaccine. Both conserved end residues are part of each CDR3. The D gene is left open where the match is weak. Expanded clones are given a class, and other clones once, few, many or no size at all.

CDR3 protein: CASSLVGQGDTIYF
CDR3 DNA: TGTGCCAGCAGCTTAGTTGGACAGGGGGACACCATATATTTT
D gene: TRBD1
J gene: TRBJ1-3
V gene: TRBV7-2
clone size: .

CDR3 protein: CSVLGGSPYEQYF
CDR3 DNA: TGCAGCGTTCTTGGCGGTAGCCCCTACGAGCAGTACTTC
D gene: .
J gene: TRBJ2-7
V gene: TRBV29-1
clone size: .

CDR3 protein: CASSLSDREKLFF
CDR3 DNA: TGTGCCAGCAGTTTGTCTGACAGGGAAAAACTGTTTTTT
D gene: .
J gene: TRBJ1-4
V gene: TRBV6-5
clone size: .

CDR3 protein: CASKATFLNSPLHF
CDR3 DNA: TGTGCCAGCAAGGCCACCTTTTTAAATTCACCCCTCCACTTT
D gene: .
J gene: TRBJ1-6
V gene: TRBV2
clone size: few

CDR3 protein: CASSLGGTANEKLFF
CDR3 DNA: TGTGCCAGCAGCTTAGGGGGGACAGCGAATGAAAAACTGTTTTTT
D gene: TRBD1
J gene: TRBJ1-4
V gene: TRBV11-1
clone size: .

CDR3 protein: CASRAQGTNTEAFF
CDR3 DNA: TGTGCCAGCAGGGCACAGGGAACTAACACTGAAGCTTTCTTT
D gene: .
J gene: TRBJ1-1
V gene: TRBV2
clone size: .

CDR3 protein: CSVEAFTVMNTEAFF
CDR3 DNA: TGCAGCGTTGAAGCCTTCACAGTGATGAACACTGAAGCTTTCTTT
D gene: .
J gene: TRBJ1-1
V gene: TRBV29-1
clone size: .

CDR3 protein: CASSPKRDNQETQYF
CDR3 DNA: TGTGCCAGCTCACCCAAACGGGACAACCAAGAGACCCAGTACTTC
D gene: .
J gene: TRBJ2-5
V gene: TRBV18
clone size: .

CDR3 protein: CATSDSWGGRTEAFF
CDR3 DNA: TGTGCCACCAGTGACTCCTGGGGAGGGCGAACTGAAGCTTTCTTT
D gene: .
J gene: TRBJ1-1
V gene: TRBV24-1
clone size: .

CDR3 protein: CASSYGRTMNTEAFF
CDR3 DNA: TGTGCCAGTAGTTACGGGCGGACCATGAACACTGAAGCTTTCTTT
D gene: .
J gene: TRBJ1-1
V gene: TRBV19
clone size: .

CDR3 protein: CASSQDGQGPTEAFF
CDR3 DNA: TGCGCCAGCAGCCAAGACGGACAGGGGCCCACTGAAGCTTTCTTT
D gene: TRBD1
J gene: TRBJ1-1
V gene: TRBV4-3
clone size: .

CDR3 protein: CASSDLGQGDNSPLHF
CDR3 DNA: TGTGCCAGCAGCGACCTCGGACAGGGAGATAATTCACCCCTCCACTTT
D gene: TRBD1
J gene: TRBJ1-6
V gene: TRBV9
clone size: .

CDR3 protein: CASSPEGPRTGGRGYTF
CDR3 DNA: TGTGCCAGCAGTCCGGAGGGGCCGAGGACAGGGGGTAGGGGCTACACCTTC
D gene: TRBD1
J gene: TRBJ1-2
V gene: TRBV6-6
clone size: once

CDR3 protein: CASSPGTSGTAYNEQFF
CDR3 DNA: TGTGCCAGCAGCCCCGGGACTAGCGGGACTGCCTACAATGAGCAGTTCTTC
D gene: TRBD2
J gene: TRBJ2-1
V gene: TRBV7-9
clone size: .

CDR3 protein: CASSMGLAVYNEQFF
CDR3 DNA: TGTGCCAGCAGCATGGGACTAGCGGTCTACAATGAGCAGTTCTTC
D gene: TRBD2
J gene: TRBJ2-1
V gene: TRBV7-2
clone size: .

CDR3 protein: CASSFDSGGRAFF
CDR3 DNA: TGTGCCAGCAGTTTCGACAGCGGGGGAAGAGCTTTCTTT
D gene: .
J gene: TRBJ1-1
V gene: TRBV12-3/TRBV12-4
clone size: .

CDR3 protein: CASSATPGKNTGELFF
CDR3 DNA: TGTGCCAGCAGCGCAACACCGGGAAAGAACACCGGGGAGCTGTTTTTT
D gene: .
J gene: TRBJ2-2
V gene: TRBV11-2
clone size: .

CDR3 protein: CATAGVSYEQYF
CDR3 DNA: TGTGCCACCGCAGGGGTCTCCTACGAGCAGTACTTC
D gene: .
J gene: TRBJ2-7
V gene: TRBV10-3
clone size: .

CDR3 protein: CASSPLTEDPYGYTF
CDR3 DNA: TGTGCCAGCTCACCACTCACAGAGGATCCCTATGGCTACACCTTC
D gene: .
J gene: TRBJ1-2
V gene: TRBV18
clone size: .

CDR3 protein: CASSRTAYNSPLHF
CDR3 DNA: TGTGCCAGCAGTCGGACAGCGTATAATTCACCCCTCCACTTT
D gene: .
J gene: TRBJ1-6
V gene: TRBV6-5
clone size: .

CDR3 protein: CASRRGLAGISDTQYF
CDR3 DNA: TGTGCCAGCAGGCGCGGACTAGCGGGTATATCCGATACGCAGTATTTT
D gene: TRBD2
J gene: TRBJ2-3
V gene: TRBV27
clone size: .

CDR3 protein: CASSLTRGASNEQFF
CDR3 DNA: TGTGCCAGCAGTTTGACAAGGGGCGCGTCCAATGAGCAGTTCTTC
D gene: .
J gene: TRBJ2-1
V gene: TRBV28
clone size: .

CDR3 protein: CASSSRDLQFF
CDR3 DNA: TGCGCCAGCAGCTCCCGGGACTTGCAGTTCTTC
D gene: .
J gene: TRBJ2-1
V gene: TRBV5-1
clone size: .

CDR3 protein: CASSPGTSADTQYF
CDR3 DNA: TGCGCCAGCAGCCCGGGGACTAGCGCAGATACGCAGTATTTT
D gene: TRBD2
J gene: TRBJ2-3
V gene: TRBV5-1
clone size: .

CDR3 protein: CASSQEVAGVYEQYF
CDR3 DNA: TGCGCCAGCAGCCAAGAAGTAGCGGGAGTGTACGAGCAGTACTTC
D gene: TRBD2
J gene: TRBJ2-7
V gene: TRBV4-3
clone size: .

CDR3 protein: CASSLDSSGNQPQHF
CDR3 DNA: TGTGCCAGCAGCTTAGACTCCTCGGGCAATCAGCCCCAGCATTTT
D gene: .
J gene: TRBJ1-5
V gene: TRBV11-2
clone size: .

CDR3 protein: CSVEATGIGPYEQYF
CDR3 DNA: TGCAGCGTTGAGGCAACAGGGATTGGGCCCTACGAGCAGTACTTC
D gene: .
J gene: TRBJ2-7
V gene: TRBV29-1
clone size: .

CDR3 protein: CASSLVGGDQPQHF
CDR3 DNA: TGCGCCAGCAGCTTGGTCGGGGGTGATCAGCCCCAGCATTTT
D gene: .
J gene: TRBJ1-5
V gene: TRBV5-1
clone size: .

CDR3 protein: CASSSGGLNTEAFF
CDR3 DNA: TGTGCCAGCAGCTCAGGGGGTCTGAACACTGAAGCTTTCTTT
D gene: TRBD1
J gene: TRBJ1-1
V gene: TRBV2
clone size: .

CDR3 protein: CASSYGLAGTGRKFF
CDR3 DNA: TGTGCCAGCAGTTATGGACTAGCGGGAACCGGGAGAAAGTTCTTC
D gene: TRBD2
J gene: TRBJ2-1
V gene: TRBV6-5
clone size: .

CDR3 protein: CASTVTSGSYEQYF
CDR3 DNA: TGCGCCAGCACCGTTACTAGCGGCTCCTACGAGCAGTACTTC
D gene: TRBD2
J gene: TRBJ2-7
V gene: TRBV5-1
clone size: .

CDR3 protein: CASSYGLAGIGETQYF
CDR3 DNA: TGTGCCAGCAGCTACGGACTAGCGGGAATAGGAGAGACCCAGTACTTC
D gene: TRBD2
J gene: TRBJ2-5
V gene: TRBV5-5
clone size: once

CDR3 protein: CASSFTGRQPQHF
CDR3 DNA: TGTGCCAGCAGCTTCACAGGGAGGCAGCCCCAGCATTTT
D gene: .
J gene: TRBJ1-5
V gene: TRBV5-6
clone size: .

CDR3 protein: CASSVGQTMNTEAFF
CDR3 DNA: TGCGCCAGCAGCGTGGGACAGACTATGAACACTGAAGCTTTCTTT
D gene: TRBD1
J gene: TRBJ1-1
V gene: TRBV5-1
clone size: .

CDR3 protein: CASTPGGWNTEAFF
CDR3 DNA: TGTGCCAGCACCCCGGGGGGATGGAACACTGAAGCTTTCTTT
D gene: .
J gene: TRBJ1-1
V gene: TRBV28
clone size: .

CDR3 protein: CASWGVGESGNTIYF
CDR3 DNA: TGTGCCAGCTGGGGGGTCGGTGAATCTGGAAACACCATATATTTT
D gene: .
J gene: TRBJ1-3
V gene: TRBV4-2
clone size: .

CDR3 protein: CASSPDRPAQHF
CDR3 DNA: TGTGCCAGCAGCCCTGACAGACCGGCCCAGCATTTT
D gene: .
J gene: TRBJ1-5
V gene: TRBV5-8
clone size: .

CDR3 protein: CASSLEDRAGAFF
CDR3 DNA: TGCGCCAGCAGCTTGGAGGACAGGGCGGGAGCTTTCTTT
D gene: TRBD1
J gene: TRBJ1-1
V gene: TRBV5-1
clone size: .

CDR3 protein: CASSFRDIAGYTF
CDR3 DNA: TGTGCCAGCAGTTTCCGCGACATTGCGGGCTACACCTTC
D gene: .
J gene: TRBJ1-2
V gene: TRBV28
clone size: .

CDR3 protein: CASTMGVNTEAFF
CDR3 DNA: TGTGCCAGTACCATGGGGGTGAACACTGAAGCTTTCTTT
D gene: .
J gene: TRBJ1-1
V gene: TRBV19
clone size: .

CDR3 protein: CASSYEATDYGYTF
CDR3 DNA: TGTGCCAGCAGTTACGAGGCGACGGACTATGGCTACACCTTC
D gene: .
J gene: TRBJ1-2
V gene: TRBV6-5
clone size: .

CDR3 protein: CASRPAVMSRETQYF
CDR3 DNA: TGTGCCAGCAGGCCCGCAGTGATGAGTAGGGAGACCCAGTACTTC
D gene: .
J gene: TRBJ2-5
V gene: TRBV6-5
clone size: .

CDR3 protein: CASSLMAGEAFF
CDR3 DNA: TGTGCCAGCAGTTTAATGGCAGGTGAAGCTTTCTTT
D gene: .
J gene: TRBJ1-1
V gene: TRBV28
clone size: .

CDR3 protein: CASSRMTSGGYNEQFF
CDR3 DNA: TGTGCCAGCAGCCGTATGACTAGCGGGGGGTACAATGAGCAGTTCTTC
D gene: TRBD2
J gene: TRBJ2-1
V gene: TRBV6-4
clone size: few

CDR3 protein: CAWSVSLTPGPIAGYTF
CDR3 DNA: TGTGCCTGGAGCGTCTCTTTGACCCCAGGGCCCATCGCGGGCTACACCTTC
D gene: .
J gene: TRBJ1-2
V gene: TRBV30
clone size: .

CDR3 protein: CASSSQKFGTEAFF
CDR3 DNA: TGTGCCAGCAGCTCCCAGAAGTTCGGCACTGAAGCTTTCTTT
D gene: .
J gene: TRBJ1-1
V gene: TRBV7-2
clone size: .